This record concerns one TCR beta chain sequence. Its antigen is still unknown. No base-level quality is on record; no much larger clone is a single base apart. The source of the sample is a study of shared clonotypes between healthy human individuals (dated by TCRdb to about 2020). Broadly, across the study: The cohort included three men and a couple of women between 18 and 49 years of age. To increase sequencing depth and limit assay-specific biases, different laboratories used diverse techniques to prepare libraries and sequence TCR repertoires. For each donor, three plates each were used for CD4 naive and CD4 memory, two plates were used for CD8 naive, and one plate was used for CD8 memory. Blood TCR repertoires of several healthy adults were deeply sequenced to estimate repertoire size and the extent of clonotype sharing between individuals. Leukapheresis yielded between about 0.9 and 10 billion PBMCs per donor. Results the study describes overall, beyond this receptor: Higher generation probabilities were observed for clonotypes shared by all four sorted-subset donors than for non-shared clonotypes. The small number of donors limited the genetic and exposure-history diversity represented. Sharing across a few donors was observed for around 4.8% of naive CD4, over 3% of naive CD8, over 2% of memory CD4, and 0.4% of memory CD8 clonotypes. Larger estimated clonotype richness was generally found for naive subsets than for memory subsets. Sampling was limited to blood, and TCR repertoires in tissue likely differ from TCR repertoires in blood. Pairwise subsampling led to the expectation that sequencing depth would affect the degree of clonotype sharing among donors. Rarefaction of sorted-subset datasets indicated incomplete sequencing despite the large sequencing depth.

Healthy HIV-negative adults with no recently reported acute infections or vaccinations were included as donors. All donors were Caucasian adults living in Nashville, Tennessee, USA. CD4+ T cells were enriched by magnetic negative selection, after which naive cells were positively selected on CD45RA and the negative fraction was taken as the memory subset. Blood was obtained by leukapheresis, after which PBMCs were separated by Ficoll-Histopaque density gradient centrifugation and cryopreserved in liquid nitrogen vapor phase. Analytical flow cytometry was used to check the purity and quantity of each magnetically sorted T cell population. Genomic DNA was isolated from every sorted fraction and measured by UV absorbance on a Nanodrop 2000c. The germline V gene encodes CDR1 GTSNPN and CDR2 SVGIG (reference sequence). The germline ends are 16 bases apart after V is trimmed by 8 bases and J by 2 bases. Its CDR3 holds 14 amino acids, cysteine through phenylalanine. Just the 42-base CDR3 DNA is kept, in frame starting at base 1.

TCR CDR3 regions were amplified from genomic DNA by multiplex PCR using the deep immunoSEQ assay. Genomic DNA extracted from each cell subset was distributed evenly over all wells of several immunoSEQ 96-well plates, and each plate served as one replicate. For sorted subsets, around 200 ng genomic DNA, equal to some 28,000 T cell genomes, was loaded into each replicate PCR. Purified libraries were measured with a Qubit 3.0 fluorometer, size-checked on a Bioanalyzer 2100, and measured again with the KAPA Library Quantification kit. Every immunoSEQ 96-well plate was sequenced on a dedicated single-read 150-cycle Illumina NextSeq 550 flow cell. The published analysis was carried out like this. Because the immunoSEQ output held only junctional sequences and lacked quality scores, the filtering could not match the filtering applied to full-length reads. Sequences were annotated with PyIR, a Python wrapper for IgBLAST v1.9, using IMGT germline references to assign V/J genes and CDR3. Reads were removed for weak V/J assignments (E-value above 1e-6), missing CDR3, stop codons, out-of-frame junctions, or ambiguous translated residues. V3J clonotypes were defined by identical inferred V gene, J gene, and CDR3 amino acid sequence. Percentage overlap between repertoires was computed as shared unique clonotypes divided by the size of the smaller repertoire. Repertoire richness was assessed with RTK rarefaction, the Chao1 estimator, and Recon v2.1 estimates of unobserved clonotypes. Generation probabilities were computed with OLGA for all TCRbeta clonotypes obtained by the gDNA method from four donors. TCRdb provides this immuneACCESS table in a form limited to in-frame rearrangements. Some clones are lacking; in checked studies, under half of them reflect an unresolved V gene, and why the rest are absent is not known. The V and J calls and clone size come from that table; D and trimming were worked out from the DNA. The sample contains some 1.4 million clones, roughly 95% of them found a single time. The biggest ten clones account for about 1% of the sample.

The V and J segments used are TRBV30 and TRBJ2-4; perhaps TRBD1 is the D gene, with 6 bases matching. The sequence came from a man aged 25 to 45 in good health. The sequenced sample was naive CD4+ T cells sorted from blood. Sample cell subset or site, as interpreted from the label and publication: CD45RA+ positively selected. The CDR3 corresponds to CALQGLITKNIQYF. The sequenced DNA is TGTGCCCTACAGGGCTTGATAACCAAAAACATTCAGTACTTC.